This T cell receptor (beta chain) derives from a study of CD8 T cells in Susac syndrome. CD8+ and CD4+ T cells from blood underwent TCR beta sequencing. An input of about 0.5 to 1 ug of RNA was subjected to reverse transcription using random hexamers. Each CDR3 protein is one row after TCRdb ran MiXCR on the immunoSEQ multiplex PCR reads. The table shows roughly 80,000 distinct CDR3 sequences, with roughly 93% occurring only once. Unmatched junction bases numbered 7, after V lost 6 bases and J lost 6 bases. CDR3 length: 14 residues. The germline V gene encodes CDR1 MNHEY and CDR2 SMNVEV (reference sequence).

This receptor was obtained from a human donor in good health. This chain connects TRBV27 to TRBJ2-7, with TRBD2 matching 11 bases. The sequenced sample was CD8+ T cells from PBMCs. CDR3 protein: CASREGLADLEQYF. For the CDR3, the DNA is TGTGCCAGCAGGGAGGGACTAGCGGACCTCGAGCAGTACTTC.